This T cell receptor (beta chain) was captured in a study of T cell repertoires in cytomegalovirus infection. Study at large: Public TCR beta signatures marked donors with CMV infection and the matching HLA.

The CDR3 contains 15 residues. The V gene end was trimmed by 2 bases and the J gene end by 5 bases; junction bases not matched to a gene: 10. The germline V gene encodes CDR1 GTSNPN and CDR2 SVGIG (reference sequence). Study-wide results and limits: Identification of carriers of CMV plus the relevant HLA was performed using cumulative public TCR beta family frequency. Predominance within the ex vivo response was attributable to HLA-C-restricted CMV-specific TCR beta clonotypes.

One entry per CDR3 protein results from TCRdb running MiXCR on the reads. The sample carries more than 200,000 distinct CDR3 sequences, 9.1% recorded once. Only a few counts were recorded for this clonotype. Its antigen is unidentified. Input material: PBMCs. The clonotype was recovered from a human donor in good health (CMV status not recorded). Some clones in this sample may be carry-over from other donors' samples. The chain carries TRBV30 and TRBJ2-3; TRBD2 aligns across 7 bases. CDR3 protein: CAWSKRGGGRDTQYF. The CDR3 coding sequence is TGTGCCTGGAGTAAGCGGGGTGGAGGGAGAGATACGCAGTATTTT.